These 6 T cell receptor beta chains were all obtained from the same sample, sequenced in a study of shared clonotypes between healthy human individuals. Sequencing used immunoSEQ multiplex PCR; TCRdb keeps in-frame clones, though not all of them. The table shows some 500,000 clones, with about 96% occurring only once. Specimen: naive CD4+ T cells sorted from blood. Specified subset: CD45RA+ positively selected. The receptors originated from a woman in her 30s in good health.

This chain links TRBV19 with TRBJ2-7; a weak D match, TRBD2 (6 bases). V was pared by 3 bases and J by 0 bases, with 12 bases between. The germline V gene encodes CDR1 LNHDA and CDR2 SQIVND (reference sequence). The CDR3 loop spans 15 amino acids. This CDR3 reads CASSILAKSSYEQYF. For the CDR3, the DNA is TGTGCCAGTAGTATTCTAGCGAAGAGCTCCTACGAGCAGTACTTC.

The chain employs TRBV18 and TRBJ2-7, with a weak D call TRBD1 (6 bases). V was pared by 5 bases and J by 1 base, with 15 bases between. The CDR3 extends over 15 amino acids. Per germline, CDR1 KGHSH and CDR2 LQKENI. The CDR3 nucleotides are TGTGCCAGCTCAACCGACAGGCCCAAATCCTACGAGCAGTACTTC. It translates to CASSTDRPKSYEQYF. The complete variable domain, with remaining parts taken from reference TRBV18 and TRBJ2-7, reads NAGVMQNPRHLVRRRGQEARLRCSPMKGHSHVYWYRQLPEEGLKFMVYLQKENIIDESGMPKERFSAEFPKEGPSILRIQQVVRGDSAAYFCASSTDRPKSYEQYFGPGTRLTVT.

This clone was found once. The gene calls are TRBV19 and TRBJ2-4, with a possible D match to TRBD2 (5 bases). Trimming removed 3 bases from V and 2 bases from J, with 11 bases in between. The germline V gene encodes CDR1 LNHDA and CDR2 SQIVND (reference sequence). This CDR3 has 15 amino acids. CDR3 region: CASSIGGSPKNIQYF. In DNA form, the CDR3 reads TGTGCCAGTAGTATCGGTGGGAGCCCCAAAAACATTCAGTACTTC.

This sequence joins TRBV2 and TRBJ1-1; 7 positions agree with TRBD1. Germline CDR1 SNHLY, CDR2 FYNNEI. V lost 6 bases and J lost 4; bases outside the gene matches: 11. The CDR3 extends over 15 amino acids. In nucleotides, the CDR3 is TGTGCCAGCAGCCGAACAGGGGCCCAGGGCACTGAAGCTTTCTTT. The encoded protein is CASSRTGAQGTEAFF.

This clone occurred once. The chain joins TRBV2 to TRBJ1-3, with D maybe TRBD1 (5 bases). Germline CDR1 reads SNHLY; CDR2 reads FYNNEI. Between the trimmed V and J ends, which lost 5 bases and 4 bases, there was a span of 9 bases. The CDR3 length is 13 residues. The CDR3 DNA sequence: TGTGCCAGCAGTATAGACAGAGGAAACACCATATATTTT. Protein sequence: CASSIDRGNTIYF.

The chain links TRBV9 to TRBJ2-5; D could derive from TRBD1 or TRBD2 (6 bases each). With the DNA end fitting TRBJ2-7 better, the J assignment may be wrong. The CDR3 covers 15 residues. CDR1 is SGDLS, CDR2 YYNGEE, per germline. DNA of the CDR3: TGTGCCAGCAGCGATGGGGGGCTAGCCAGCTACGAGCAGTACTTC. As protein: CASSDGGLASYEQYF.